This T cell receptor beta chain was sequenced during a study of cytomegalovirus exposure and HLA in healthy donors (TCRdb year 2017). Study-wide context: An earlier analysis of under 600 of the donors reported 250 to 350 Gb of sequence data and 100 million to 130 million unique TCR beta sequences from about 200 million T cells. Of the approximately 400 genotyped donors, over 80% were placed in the genetic ancestry cluster associated with self-reported Caucasian donors. HLA typing covered class I and class II loci at four-digit resolution. A later genetic analysis took genome-wide SNP genotypes for about three fifths of the 666 donors and used that subset as a discovery cohort. An early release that covered some 640 HLA-typed donors contained approximately 300 gigabases of sequencing data and 75 million to 100 million unique TCR sequences. The study aimed to test whether cataloging public T cell receptors could reveal signatures of past pathogen exposure. High-throughput TCR immunosequencing, statistical association of individual TCRs with disease status, and machine learning were combined to predict cytomegalovirus infection status. Four to six DR-DQ haplotypes were handled as single units for association and clustering, since linkage in the cohort was strong. Among about 370 genotyped donors of the cohort, an average of around 220,000 unique TCR beta nucleotide sequences was sequenced per donor, of which 15% to 20% were non-productive. To decide whether each TCR beta V gene segment behaved as functional or pseudogenic, an earlier analysis of some 600 of the donors relied on high-throughput TCR beta sequencing. The T cell repertoires of around 730 subjects were profiled by immunosequencing and related to cytomegalovirus serostatus. Every repertoire in the discovery cohort had been generated on one and the same sequencing platform. Donor age, sex, ethnicity and CMV serostatus were compiled together with the repertoire data. Rather than drawing on any new phenotypic data, the later analysis identified candidate immune exposures from TCR beta sequences and the way those sequences occurred across donors. Typing coverage differed by locus: A, B, C, DRB1 and DQB1 were typed in about 629-640 donors, DQA1 in 500 to 550, DPA1 in 600 to 610, and DPB1 in around 490. A later analysis re-analyzed previously published TCR beta repertoires from roughly 690 donors and added high-resolution HLA genotyping to study TCR occurrence patterns. A separate validation cohort of 100 to 150 different subjects was used in addition to the roughly 670-subject first cohort.

Library prep was done by the immunoSEQ multiplex PCR assay. For the multiplex PCR, a mixture combining 60 forward primers for TCR Vbeta segments and 13 reverse primers for TCR Jbeta segments was used. The CDR3 region of rearranged TCR beta genes was amplified from genomic DNA by a multiplex PCR assay. On the Illumina HiSeq System, the amplified TCR beta libraries were sequenced as 87-base-pair reads. Regarding the original processing steps: Across the roughly 700 repertoires, a later analysis counted around 80 million unique TCR beta chains, approximately 10 million of which were shared by at least two donors. To remove PCR and sequencing errors, raw reads were error-corrected and collapsed into unique sequences using a nearest-neighbor algorithm that merged closely related sequences. Alignment of CDR3 sequences to IMGT reference sequences was used to assign V, D and J gene segments. For a sequence to be retained, at least a six-nucleotide match to both a V gene segment and a J gene segment was required. Rearrangements were classified as productive when the CDR3 lacked stop codons and remained in frame with V and J, and all other rearrangements were classified as non-productive. CDR3 was defined according to IMGT convention as the region running from the second conserved V-encoded cysteine to the conserved J-encoded phenylalanine. The earlier analysis of 450 to 750 of the donors excluded any sequence lacking an unambiguous match to a single V gene segment. In an earlier analysis of 587 of the donors, V segments were called functional above 56.7% productive rearrangements and were called segregating when the between-donor standard deviation exceeded 5%. A statistical classification framework was developed to diagnose cytomegalovirus status using the catalog of TCR beta chain sequences. V and J gene assignment, in a later analysis, came from comparing TCR nucleotide sequences with IMGT/GENE-DB human TR gene sequences. The TCRdist pipeline was used in a later analysis to assign CDR3 sequences and most-parsimonious VDJ recombination scenarios. In a later analysis, each TCR beta chain was defined by its CDR3 amino acid sequence together with its V-gene family, and reads lacking a unique V-gene family were excluded. In a later analysis, approximately 640 highly shared, low-generation-probability nucleotide sequences were removed to address suspected cross-contamination and a sequencing artifact. For each public chain, a later analysis derived a clonal expansion index from normalized ranks of inferred template counts within each repertoire. In a later analysis, generation probabilities were computed with a VDJ recombination model fitted to out-of-frame rearrangements, and the resulting probabilities were checked against IGoR. In a later analysis, hypergeometric tests were used to score TCR-TCR, TCR-HLA and TCR-CMV co-occurrence, with a repertoire-size bias correction applied to TCR pairs. In a later analysis, false discovery rates were estimated by permuting HLA or CMV assignments 20 times. In a later analysis, co-occurring TCRs were grouped using DBSCAN, with TCRdist sequence similarity added in when clustering inside HLA-allele-positive subsets. Repertoires with fewer than 30,000 or more than 120,000 public chains were left out of co-occurrence clustering, as were a few repertoires with anomalous nucleotide sharing. The source is immuneACCESS, and TCRdb retained only in-frame sequences with V and J called. Part of the clones is not carried over; for the studies checked, unresolved V genes explain less than half of this, and the remainder is unexplained. V, J and clone size derive from that table, while D and trimming were established from the DNA sequence. Across this sample there are about 160,000 clones, with around four fifths seen only once. The top ten clonotypes cover roughly 1.4% of the sample.

Deletion took 0 bases off V and 8 bases off J, with a span of 10 bases between the germline ends. Based on the germline V gene, the CDR1 and CDR2 sequences are SGHTA and FQGNSA. Counted from cysteine to phenylalanine, this CDR3 has 13 amino acids. The read is trimmed to its CDR3 DNA, 39 bases read in frame from base 1. The cohort consisted of hundreds of healthy bone marrow donors. At the time of sampling, every cohort member was nominally healthy, though immune exposures that went unrecorded were likely present. The donor tested CMV seronegative, placing the donor among the 350 or so seronegative members of the cohort. Every donor gave a peripheral blood sample, and the peripheral blood mononuclear cells from that sample were used for TCR beta sequencing. Genomic DNA extraction from the blood cell samples was performed with the Qiagen DNeasy Blood Extraction Kit. General conclusions and limits of the study: A further reported finding was that TCR beta sequences accurately predicted the HLA-A and HLA-B alleles for most subjects in the first cohort. Several of the top co-occurrence clusters appeared to be linked to parvovirus B19, influenza, CMV and Epstein-Barr virus, according to a later analysis. It was suggested by the authors that the approach could potentially be generalized to other disease states and immunological phenotypes. In a later analysis, most CMV-associated TCR beta chains were found to appear HLA-restricted, with HLA associations seemingly driven largely by CMV exposure. In an earlier analysis of more than 500 of the donors, most TCR beta V segments appeared in productive rearrangements about 87% or about 30% of the time, broadly matching IMGT annotations. According to a later genetic analysis, donors in an Asian-associated ancestry cluster had fewer N-insertions in productive TCRs than the approximately 650-donor mean. This cohort had only TCR beta chains sequenced, and the lack of alpha or paired-chain data limited which features could be detected. Because counts were too low, 15 to 20 rarely observed V segments, including chromosome 9 orphons, were left out of the earlier analysis of a few hundred of the donors. In a later analysis, some 18,000 TCR beta sequences were associated with specific HLA alleles at a false discovery rate of 0.05. In a later analysis, the rate of TCR association differed among HLA loci, with DRB1 alleles having the most associated TCRs and HLA-C alleles having the fewest. Across donors, most TCR sequences were observed very rarely, whereas some public TCRs were present in many individuals. Because HLA typing was missing for some donors at each locus, association tests included only the typed subset. For the cohort, immune exposure information was limited to CMV serostatus. Linkage disequilibrium might explain the correlated functional status among segregating V segments, but an unknown experimental factor could not be ruled out. The 87-base-pair reads could not distinguish some IMGT-functional V segments, including TRBV6-2 and TRBV6-3, so those segments were excluded. In vitro tests confirmed that a few of the cytomegalovirus-associated TCR beta chains recognize cytomegalovirus antigens. In a later genetic analysis, a missense DCLRE1C variant was associated with V-gene and J-gene trimming of TCR beta chains, and the association was replicated in an independent cohort. The study listed 150 to 200 TCR beta chains as associated with cytomegalovirus. The sequencing pipeline was judged likely to have produced a cluster of highly shared sequence variants as a technical artifact. The presence/absence analyses assumed that sequencing depth was roughly uniform across donors, and that assumption may not be true. A later analysis found that HLA-associated TCR beta chains were more clonally expanded and had lower generation probabilities than equally common non-associated chains. Assigning TCR associations to individual alleles was difficult when HLA alleles, especially DR and DQ, strongly co-occurred. The classifier was reported to diagnose cytomegalovirus status with high specificity and sensitivity in both the original and validation cohorts.

As for this clone: Its antigen is not yet known. Base qualities are missing; no much larger clone stands one base away.

The sample comprised PBMCs. The rearranged segments are TRBV7-2 and TRBJ1-1; a tentative D call is TRBD1 (5 bases match). The TCR sequence derives from a woman in her 30s in good health and CMV-seronegative. For the CDR3, the sequence is CASSLATRGEAFF. The sequenced DNA: TGTGCCAGCAGCTTAGCAACGCGGGGGGAAGCTTTCTTT.